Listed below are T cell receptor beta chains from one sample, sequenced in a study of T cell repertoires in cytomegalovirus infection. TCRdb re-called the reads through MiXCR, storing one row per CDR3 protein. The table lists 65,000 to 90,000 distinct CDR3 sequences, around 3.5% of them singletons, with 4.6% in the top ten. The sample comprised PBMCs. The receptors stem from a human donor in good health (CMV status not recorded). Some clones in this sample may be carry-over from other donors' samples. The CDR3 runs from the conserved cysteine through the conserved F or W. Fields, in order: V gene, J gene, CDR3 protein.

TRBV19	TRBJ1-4	CASRVTGTGDEKLFF
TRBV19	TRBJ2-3	CASSKLAGVDTQYF
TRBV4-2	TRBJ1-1	CASSPREGVMNTEAFF
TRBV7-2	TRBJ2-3	CASSLVFDTQYF
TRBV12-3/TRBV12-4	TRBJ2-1	CASSLEKRSEQFF
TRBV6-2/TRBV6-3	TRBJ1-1	CASSQGAEAFF
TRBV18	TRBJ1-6	CASSPVRQANSPLHF
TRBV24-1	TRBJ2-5	CATSDIAGGAETQYF
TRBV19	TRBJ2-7	CASSAYRGSYEQYF
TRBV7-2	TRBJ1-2	CASSLALDTNYGYTF
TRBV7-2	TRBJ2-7	CASSLLYEQYF
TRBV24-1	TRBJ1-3	CATVGDGNTIYF
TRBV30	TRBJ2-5	CAWGKEGQETQYF
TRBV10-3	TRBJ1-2	CAISGGQGNYGYTF
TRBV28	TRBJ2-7	CASSTPGGSYEQYF
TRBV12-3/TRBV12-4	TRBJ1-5	CASSLRSTHAGQPQHF
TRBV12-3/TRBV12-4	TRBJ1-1	CASSLATGGNTEAFF
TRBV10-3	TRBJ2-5	CAITASPQETQYF
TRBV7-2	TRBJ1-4	CASSSGGELFF
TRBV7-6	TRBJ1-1	CASSLLGRPEAFF
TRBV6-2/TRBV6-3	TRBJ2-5	CASRSWTRETQYF
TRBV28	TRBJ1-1	CASSYTLWQPGTEAFF
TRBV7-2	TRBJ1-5	CASSSGQPYQPQHF
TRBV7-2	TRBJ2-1	CASSLGNSNNEQFF
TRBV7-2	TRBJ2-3	CASSPSWGRRTDTQYF
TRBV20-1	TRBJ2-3	CSAEGTSASTDTQYF
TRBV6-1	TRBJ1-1	CASTLREGGYTEAFF
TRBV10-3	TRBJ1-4	CAIRPGQMNEKLFF
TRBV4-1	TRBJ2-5	CASSQDGWGETQYF
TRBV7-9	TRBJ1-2	CASSSEQDNGYTF
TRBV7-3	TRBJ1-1	CASSLFGNTEAFF
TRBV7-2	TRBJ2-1	CASSGTSSYNEQFF
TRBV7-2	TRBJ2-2	CASSFGGVAGELFF
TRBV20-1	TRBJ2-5	CSANRGLETQYF
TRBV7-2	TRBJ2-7	CASSFRPGGDVYEQYF
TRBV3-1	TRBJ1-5	CASSHSRSPGNQPQHF
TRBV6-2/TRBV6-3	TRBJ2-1	CASSISIEQFF
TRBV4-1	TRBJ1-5	CASSQEVVQPQHF
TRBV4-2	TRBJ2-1	CASSQGTSGYNEQFF
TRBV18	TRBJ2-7	CASSPGGGVNYEQYF
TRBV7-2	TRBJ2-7	CASLRGGEYEQYF
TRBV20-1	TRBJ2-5	CSARDGRSAVGETQYF
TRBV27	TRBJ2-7	CASSPTGLAGDPYEQYF
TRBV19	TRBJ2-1	CASSTGQGAKNEQFF
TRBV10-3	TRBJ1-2	CAISERPGTGTSGYTF
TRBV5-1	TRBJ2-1	CASSSPGQPYNEQFF